The T cell receptor (beta chain) described here comes from a study of cytomegalovirus exposure and HLA in healthy donors. Study-wide results and caveats: Productive status was seen about 90% or about 30% of the time for most TCR beta V segments in an earlier analysis. Clonal expansion, a later analysis showed, was greater in HLA-associated TCR beta chains than in equally common others. It was reported in a later analysis that an Asian-associated ancestry cluster showed fewer N-insertions than the approximately 670-donor mean.

With respect to this clone: Its target is unknown.

Deletions cut 5 bases from V and 0 bases from J, with 8 bases between. Germline V lookup: CDR1 MNHEY, CDR2 SVGAGI. The CDR3 length is 13 residues. Researchers ran the PCR with 60 Vbeta and 13 Jbeta primers. Profiling relied on immunoSEQ multiplex PCR, and the TCRdb table lists in-frame clones only, not all of them. The table lists fewer than 200,000 clones, approximately 82% of them singletons. This chain joins TRBV6-5 and TRBJ2-7; the D is unclear. This receptor was obtained from a male donor in good health and CMV-seronegative. Source material: PBMCs. The CDR3 here is CASSRPGSYEQYF. For the CDR3, the DNA is TGTGCCAGCAGTCGGCCGGGCTCCTACGAGCAGTACTTC.